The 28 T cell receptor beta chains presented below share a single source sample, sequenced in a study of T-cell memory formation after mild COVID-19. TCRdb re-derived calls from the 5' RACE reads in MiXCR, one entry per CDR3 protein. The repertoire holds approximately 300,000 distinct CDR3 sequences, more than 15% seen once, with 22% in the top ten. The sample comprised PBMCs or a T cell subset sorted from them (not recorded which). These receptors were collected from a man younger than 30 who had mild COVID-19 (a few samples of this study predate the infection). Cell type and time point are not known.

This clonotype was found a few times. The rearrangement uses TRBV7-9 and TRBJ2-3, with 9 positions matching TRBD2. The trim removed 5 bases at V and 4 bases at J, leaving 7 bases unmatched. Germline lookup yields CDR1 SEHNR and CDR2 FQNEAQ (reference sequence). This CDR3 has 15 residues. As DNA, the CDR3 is TGTGCCAGCAGCGCCCCCCAGCGGGGGGCAGATACGCAGTATTTT. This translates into CASSAPQRGADTQYF.

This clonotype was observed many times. The CDR3 is CASSPPLKNIQYF. The CDR3 coding sequence is TGTGCCAGCAGCCCCCCGTTAAAAAACATTCAGTACTTC. The chain combines TRBV7-2 with TRBJ2-4; D is uncertain. Looked up from germline, CDR1 is SGHTA and CDR2 is FQGNSA. The CDR3 totals 13 residues. Deletions cut 5 bases from V and 4 bases from J, with 9 bases between.

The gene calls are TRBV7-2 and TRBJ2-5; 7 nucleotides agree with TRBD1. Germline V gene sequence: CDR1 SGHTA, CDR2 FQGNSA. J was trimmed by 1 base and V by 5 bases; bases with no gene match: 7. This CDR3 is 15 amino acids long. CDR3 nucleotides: TGTGCCAGCAGCCTATGGGACAGCCCCCAAGAGACCCAGTACTTC. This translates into CASSLWDSPQETQYF.

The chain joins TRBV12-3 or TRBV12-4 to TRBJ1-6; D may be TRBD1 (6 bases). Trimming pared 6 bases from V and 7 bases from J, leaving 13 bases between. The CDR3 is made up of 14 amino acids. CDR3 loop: CASSRQVVNSPLHF. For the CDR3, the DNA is TGTGCCAGCAGCCGACAGGTAGTAAATTCACCCCTCCACTTT.

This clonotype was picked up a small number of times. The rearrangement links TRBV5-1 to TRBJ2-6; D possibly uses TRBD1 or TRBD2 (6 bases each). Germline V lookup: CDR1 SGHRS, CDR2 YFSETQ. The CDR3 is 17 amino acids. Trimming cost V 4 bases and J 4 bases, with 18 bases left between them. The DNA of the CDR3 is TGCGCCAGCAGCCCGGGGGCACTCGGGAGAGGGGCCAACGTCCTGACTTTC. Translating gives CASSPGALGRGANVLTF.

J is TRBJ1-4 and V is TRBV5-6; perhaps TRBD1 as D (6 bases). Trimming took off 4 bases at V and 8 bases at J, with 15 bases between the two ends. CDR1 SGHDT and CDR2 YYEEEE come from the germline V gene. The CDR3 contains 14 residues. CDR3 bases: TGTGCCAGCAGCGTGACCGGGGGCGAGGAAAAACTGTTTTTT. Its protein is CASSVTGGEEKLFF.

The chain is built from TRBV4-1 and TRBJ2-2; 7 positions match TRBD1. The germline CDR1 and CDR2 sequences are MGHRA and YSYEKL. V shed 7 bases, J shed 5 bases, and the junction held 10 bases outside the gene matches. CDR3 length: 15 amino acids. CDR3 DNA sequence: TGCGCCAGCACTCCAGTGGGACAGTCAACCGGGGAGCTGTTTTTT. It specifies CASTPVGQSTGELFF.

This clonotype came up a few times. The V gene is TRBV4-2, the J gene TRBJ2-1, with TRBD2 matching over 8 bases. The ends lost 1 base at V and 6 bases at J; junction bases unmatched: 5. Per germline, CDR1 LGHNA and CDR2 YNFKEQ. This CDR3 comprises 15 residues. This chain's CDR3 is CASSQVQRGLNEQFF. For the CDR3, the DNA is TGTGCCAGCAGCCAAGTTCAGCGGGGGCTCAATGAGCAGTTCTTC.

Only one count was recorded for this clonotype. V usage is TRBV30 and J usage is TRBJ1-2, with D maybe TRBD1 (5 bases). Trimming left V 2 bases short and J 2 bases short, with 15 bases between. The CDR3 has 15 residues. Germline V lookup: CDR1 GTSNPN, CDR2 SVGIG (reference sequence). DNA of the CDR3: TGTGCCTGGAGTCCTCCGGGACTGACGAACTATGGCTACACCTTC. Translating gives CAWSPPGLTNYGYTF.

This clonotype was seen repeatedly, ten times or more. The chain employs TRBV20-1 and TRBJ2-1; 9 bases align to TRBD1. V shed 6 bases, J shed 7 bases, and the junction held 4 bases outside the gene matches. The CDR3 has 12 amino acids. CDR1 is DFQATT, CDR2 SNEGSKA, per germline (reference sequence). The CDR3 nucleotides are TGCAGTGCGAGGACAGGGGAGAATGAGCAGTTCTTC. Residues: CSARTGENEQFF.

CDR3 nucleotides: TGTGCCAGCAGCCCCCCCGGGGGTAGTGAGCAGTTCTTC. Encoded protein: CASSPPGGSEQFF. The chain employs TRBV7-3 and TRBJ2-1, with D maybe TRBD2 (6 bases). This CDR3 has 13 amino acids. Germline V gene sequence: CDR1 SGHTA, CDR2 FQGTGA. V was trimmed by 5 bases and J by 9 bases, leaving 14 bases between them.

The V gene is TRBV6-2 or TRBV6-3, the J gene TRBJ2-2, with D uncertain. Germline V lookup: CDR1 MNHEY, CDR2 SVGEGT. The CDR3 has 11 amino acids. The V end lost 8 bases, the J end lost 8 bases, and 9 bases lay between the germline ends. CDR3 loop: CASGNYGELFF. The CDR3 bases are TGTGCCAGCGGCAACTATGGGGAGCTGTTTTTT.

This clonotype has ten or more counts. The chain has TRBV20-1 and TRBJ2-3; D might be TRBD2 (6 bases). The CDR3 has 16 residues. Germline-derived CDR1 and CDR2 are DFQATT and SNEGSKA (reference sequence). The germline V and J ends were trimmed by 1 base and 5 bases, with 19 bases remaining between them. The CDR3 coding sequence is TGCAGTGCTAGAGGGGTCGGGGGAGAAGGTTTAGATACGCAGTATTTT. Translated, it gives CSARGVGGEGLDTQYF.

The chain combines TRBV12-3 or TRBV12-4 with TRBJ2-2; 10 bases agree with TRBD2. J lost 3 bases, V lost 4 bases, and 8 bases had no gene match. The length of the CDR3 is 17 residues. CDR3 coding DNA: TGTGCCAGCAGTTCCCCATCTAGCGGGGGTGACACCGGGGAGCTGTTTTTT. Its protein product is CASSSPSSGGDTGELFF.

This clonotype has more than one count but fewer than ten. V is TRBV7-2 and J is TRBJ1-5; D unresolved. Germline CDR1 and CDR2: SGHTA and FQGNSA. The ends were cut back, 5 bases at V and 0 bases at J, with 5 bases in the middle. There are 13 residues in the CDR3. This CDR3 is CASSEYSNQPQHF. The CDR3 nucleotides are TGTGCCAGCAGCGAATATAGCAATCAGCCCCAGCATTTT.

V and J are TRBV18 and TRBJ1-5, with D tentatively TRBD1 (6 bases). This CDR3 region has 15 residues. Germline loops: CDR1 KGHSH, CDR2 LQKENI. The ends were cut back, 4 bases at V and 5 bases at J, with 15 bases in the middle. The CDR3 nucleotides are TGTGCCAGCTCACTGGGTGGGGGCGAAGATCAGCCCCAGCATTTT. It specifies CASSLGGGEDQPQHF.

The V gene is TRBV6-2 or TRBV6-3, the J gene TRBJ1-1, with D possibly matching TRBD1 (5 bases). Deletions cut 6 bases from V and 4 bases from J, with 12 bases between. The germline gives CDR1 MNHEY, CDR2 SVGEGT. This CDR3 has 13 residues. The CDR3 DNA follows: TGTGCCAGCAGCAGCGGGGGTTTCACTGAAGCTTTCTTT. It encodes CASSSGGFTEAFF.

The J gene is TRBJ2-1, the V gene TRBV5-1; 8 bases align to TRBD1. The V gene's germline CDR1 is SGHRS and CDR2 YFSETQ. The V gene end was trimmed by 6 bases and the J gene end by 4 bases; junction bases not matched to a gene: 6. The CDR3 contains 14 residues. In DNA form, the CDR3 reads TGCGCCAGCACCGAGACAGGGGATTACAATGAGCAGTTCTTC. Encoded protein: CASTETGDYNEQFF.

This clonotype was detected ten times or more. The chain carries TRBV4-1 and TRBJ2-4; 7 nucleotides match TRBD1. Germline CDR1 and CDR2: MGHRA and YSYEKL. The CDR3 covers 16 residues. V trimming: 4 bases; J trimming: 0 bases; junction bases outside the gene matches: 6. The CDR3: CASSRQGPIAKNIQYF. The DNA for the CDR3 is TGCGCCAGCAGCCGACAGGGACCTATAGCCAAAAACATTCAGTACTTC.

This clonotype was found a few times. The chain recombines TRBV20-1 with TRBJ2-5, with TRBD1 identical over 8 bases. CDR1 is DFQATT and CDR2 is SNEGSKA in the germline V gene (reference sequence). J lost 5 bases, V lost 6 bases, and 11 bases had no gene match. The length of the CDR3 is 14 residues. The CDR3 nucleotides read TGCAGTGCACTTTGGACAGGGAAGTGGGAGACCCAGTACTTC. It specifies CSALWTGKWETQYF.

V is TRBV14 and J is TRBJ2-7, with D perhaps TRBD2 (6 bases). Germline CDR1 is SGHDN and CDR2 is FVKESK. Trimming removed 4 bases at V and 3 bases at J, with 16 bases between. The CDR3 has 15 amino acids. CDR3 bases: TGTGCCAGCAGCCTCAGATTAGCGGCCGGCTACGAGCAGTACTTC. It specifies CASSLRLAAGYEQYF.

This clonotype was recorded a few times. The CDR3 reads CASSQDNHQPQHF. The CDR3 nucleotides are TGCGCCAGCAGCCAAGATAATCATCAGCCCCAGCATTTT. V gene TRBV4-3 combines with J gene TRBJ1-5; D call uncertain. The CDR3 covers 13 residues. From germline, CDR1 is LGHNA and CDR2 YSLEER. V lost 0 bases and J lost 5, with 5 bases in between.

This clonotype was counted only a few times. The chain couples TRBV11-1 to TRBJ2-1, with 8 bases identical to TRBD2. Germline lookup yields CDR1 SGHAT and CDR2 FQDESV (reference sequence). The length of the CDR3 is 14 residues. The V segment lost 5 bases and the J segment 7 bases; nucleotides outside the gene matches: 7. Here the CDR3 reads CASSVSGTSNEQFF. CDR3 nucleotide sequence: TGTGCCAGCAGCGTCTCCGGGACTAGTAATGAGCAGTTCTTC. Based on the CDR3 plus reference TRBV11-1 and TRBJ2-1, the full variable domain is EAEVAQSPRYKITEKSQAVAFWCDPISGHATLYWYRQILGQGPELLVQFQDESVVDDSQLPKDRFSAERLKGVDSTLKIQPAELGDSAMYLCASSVSGTSNEQFFGPGTRLTVL.

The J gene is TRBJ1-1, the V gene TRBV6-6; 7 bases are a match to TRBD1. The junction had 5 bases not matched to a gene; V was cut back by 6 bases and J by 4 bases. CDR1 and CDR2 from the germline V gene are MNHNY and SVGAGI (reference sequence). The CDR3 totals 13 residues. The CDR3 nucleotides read TGTGCCAGCAGCAACAGGGGAGCCACTGAAGCTTTCTTT. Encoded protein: CASSNRGATEAFF.

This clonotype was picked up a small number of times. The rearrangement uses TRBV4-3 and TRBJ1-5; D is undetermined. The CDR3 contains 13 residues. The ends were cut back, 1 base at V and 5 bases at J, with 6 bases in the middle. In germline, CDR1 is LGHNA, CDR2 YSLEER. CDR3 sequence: CASSQVWDQPQHF. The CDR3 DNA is TGCGCCAGCAGCCAAGTCTGGGATCAGCCCCAGCATTTT.

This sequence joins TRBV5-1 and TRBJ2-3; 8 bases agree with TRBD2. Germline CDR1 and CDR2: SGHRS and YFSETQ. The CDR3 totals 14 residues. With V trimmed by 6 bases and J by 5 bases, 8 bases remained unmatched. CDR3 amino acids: CASMTSGGGDTQYF. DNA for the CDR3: TGCGCCAGCATGACCAGCGGGGGTGGAGATACGCAGTATTTT.

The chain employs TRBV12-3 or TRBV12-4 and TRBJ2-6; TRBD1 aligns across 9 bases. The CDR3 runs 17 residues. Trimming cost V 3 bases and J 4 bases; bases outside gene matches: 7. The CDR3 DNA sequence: TGTGCCAGCAGTTTGGGTACAGGGGGCTTGGGGGCCAACGTCCTGACTTTC. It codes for CASSLGTGGLGANVLTF.

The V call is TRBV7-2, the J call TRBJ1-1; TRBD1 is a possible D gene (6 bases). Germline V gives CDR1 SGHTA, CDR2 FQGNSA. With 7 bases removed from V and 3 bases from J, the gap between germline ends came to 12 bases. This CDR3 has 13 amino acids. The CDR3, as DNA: TGTGCCAGCACGGCGGGGGCGTACACTGAAGCTTTCTTT. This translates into CASTAGAYTEAFF.